A single sample is the source of the 19 T cell receptor beta chains below, sequenced in a study of OX40 agonist ivuxolimab in advanced cancers. The protocol was immunoSEQ multiplex PCR, while the TCRdb copy is restricted to in-frame clones and leaves out a portion. This table holds some 44,000 clones, around 85% found once. Sequencing used CD4+ or CD8+ T cells sorted from blood, obtained in a trial of the OX40 agonist ivuxolimab. The receptors derive from an adult with an advanced solid tumor such as melanoma, head and neck, liver or kidney cancer.

The V gene is TRBV9, the J gene TRBJ1-1; 8 bases match TRBD1. Germline CDR1 reads SGDLS; CDR2 reads YYNGEE. There are 14 residues in the CDR3. Trimming cost V 3 bases and J 3 bases; bases outside gene matches: 4. The CDR3 reads CASSDAGGHTEAFF. The CDR3 nucleotides are TGTGCCAGCAGCGATGCAGGGGGCCACACTGAAGCTTTCTTT.

The chain joins TRBV19 to TRBJ2-1; D may be TRBD2 (5 bases). This CDR3 is built from 15 residues. The V and J ends lost 11 bases and 4 bases respectively, with 21 bases between them. The germline V gene encodes CDR1 LNHDA and CDR2 SQIVND (reference sequence). This CDR3 is CASRDIERVYNEQFF. In DNA form, the CDR3 reads TGTGCCTCGAGGGATATAGAACGGGTTTACAATGAGCAGTTCTTC.

V is TRBV27 and J is TRBJ2-5; D ambiguous. The CDR3 totals 9 residues. V lost 10 bases to trimming and J lost 2 bases, with 2 bases between them. Germline V CDR1 and CDR2: MNHEY, SMNVEV (reference sequence). In nucleotides, the CDR3 is TGTGCCATGCAAGAGACCCAGTACTTC. This translates into CAMQETQYF.

V and J are TRBV7-9 and TRBJ1-1; D gene unclear. This CDR3 has 14 residues. The germline CDR1 and CDR2 sequences are SEHNR and FQNEAQ (reference sequence). Trimming shortened V by 0 bases and J by 1 base, and 6 bases separated the two germline ends. DNA of the CDR3: TGTGCCAGCAGCTTAGCAGGCGGGAACACTGAAGCTTTCTTT. Its translation is CASSLAGGNTEAFF.

The chain carries TRBV6-5 and TRBJ2-2; D perhaps matches TRBD2 (7 bases). Trimming cost V 6 bases and J 1 base, with 9 bases left between them. Looked up from germline, CDR1 is MNHEY and CDR2 is SVGAGI. The CDR3 is 14 amino acids. The DNA for the CDR3 is TGTGCCAGCAGAAGGGGGGGGAACACCGGGGAGCTGTTTTTT. Its translation: CASRRGGNTGELFF.

V and J are TRBV4-1 and TRBJ2-7; D gene ambiguous. Germline assignment: CDR1 MGHRA and CDR2 YSYEKL. There are 14 residues in the CDR3. V was shortened by 1 base and J by 1 base, with 8 bases between the two germline ends. CDR3 residues: CASSQGSGSYEQYF. The CDR3 DNA follows: TGCGCCAGCAGCCAAGGATCGGGTTCCTACGAGCAGTACTTC.

The chain carries TRBV5-4 and TRBJ1-1, with 8 bases matching TRBD1. Germline CDR1 reads SGHNT; CDR2 reads YYREEE (reference sequence). The CDR3 is 15 residues long. V was pared by 3 bases and J by 6 bases, with 10 bases of the junction left unmatched. The CDR3 sequence: CASSSETGEGSEAFF. The CDR3 coding sequence is TGTGCCAGCAGCTCGGAGACAGGGGAAGGGTCTGAAGCTTTCTTT.

The chain employs TRBV5-1 and TRBJ2-7; tentative D call: TRBD2 (6 bases). In germline, CDR1 is SGHRS, CDR2 YFSETQ. The CDR3 is 17 residues long. V shed 2 bases and J shed 1 base, with 19 bases lying between them. This CDR3 is CASSLESSGYRSYEQYF. As DNA, the CDR3 is TGCGCCAGCAGCTTAGAGTCCAGCGGGTACCGGTCCTACGAGCAGTACTTC. Full variable domain (rest looked up from reference TRBV5-1 and TRBJ2-7): KAGVTQTPRYLIKTRGQQVTLSCSPISGHRSVSWYQQTPGQGLQFLFEYFSETQRNKGNFPGRFSGRQFSNSRSEMNVSTLELGDSALYLCASSLESSGYRSYEQYFGPGTRLTVT.

This chain uses TRBV11-2 with TRBJ1-3, with 7 bases identical to TRBD1. Germline CDR1 is SGHAT and CDR2 is FQNNGV. The CDR3 spans 17 residues. V was clipped by 4 bases and J by 3 bases; unmatched bases: 12. The CDR3 here is CASSSPPGQRNGNTIYF. DNA for the CDR3: TGTGCCAGCAGCTCTCCTCCGGGACAGCGTAATGGAAACACCATATATTTT.

This clone appeared a single time. The CDR3 is CASSLGPRMSEAFF. CDR3 DNA: TGTGCCAGCAGCTTAGGGCCGAGAATGAGTGAAGCTTTCTTT. The V gene is TRBV7-8, the J gene TRBJ1-1, with unresolved D. Germline V gene sequence: CDR1 SGHVS, CDR2 FQNEAQ. CDR3 length equals 14 residues. Trimming removed 1 base at V and 7 bases at J, with 13 bases between.

The gene calls are TRBV4-1 and TRBJ2-3; D not resolved. The CDR3 sequence is 14 residues long. V was pared by 5 bases and J by 2 bases, with 11 bases between. CDR1 is MGHRA and CDR2 is YSYEKL in the germline V gene. Written as DNA, the CDR3 is TGCGCCAGCAGCGGCCAGTCCTCCACAGATACGCAGTATTTT. As protein: CASSGQSSTDTQYF.

The V call is TRBV7-2, the J call TRBJ2-2; TRBD1 aligns across 10 bases. Germline V gene lookup returns CDR1 SGHTA and CDR2 FQGNSA. With V trimmed by 2 bases and J by 5 bases, 2 bases remained unmatched. This CDR3 is built from 15 residues. The CDR3 reads CASSLMGQGTGELFF. CDR3 DNA sequence: TGTGCCAGCAGCTTAATGGGACAGGGGACCGGGGAGCTGTTTTTT.

The J gene is TRBJ2-2, the V gene TRBV5-4, with 9 bases aligning to TRBD2. CDR1 SGHNT and CDR2 YYREEE come from the germline V gene (reference sequence). J lost 3 bases, V lost 6 bases, and 9 bases had no gene match. CDR3 length equals 16 residues. The CDR3 DNA is TGTGCCAGCACTCTCCTGACTAGCGGAGACACCGGGGAGCTGTTTTTT. Its translation is CASTLLTSGDTGELFF.

The rearrangement joins TRBV6-1 to TRBJ2-7; D not certain. Germline V CDR1 and CDR2: MNHNS, SASEGT. Deletions cut 2 bases from V and 7 bases from J, with 12 bases between. The CDR3 is 13 amino acids. The CDR3: CASSESRLWEQYF. In DNA, the CDR3 is TGTGCCAGCAGTGAAAGCCGTCTATGGGAGCAGTACTTC.

The chain is built from TRBV2 and TRBJ2-5; the D is unclear. The CDR3 extends over 11 amino acids. The V end was cut by 8 bases, the J end by 2 bases, with 6 bases between. The V gene's germline CDR1 is SNHLY and CDR2 FYNNEI. The CDR3 bases are TGTGCCAGCCGGAATCAAGAGACCCAGTACTTC. Its protein product is CASRNQETQYF.

This clone was seen a handful of times. In DNA, the CDR3 is TGTGCCAGCAGCTTCGGGCTAGCCGACCCCTACGAGCAGTACTTC. It is translated as CASSFGLADPYEQYF. The V call is TRBV7-9, the J call TRBJ2-7; TRBD2 is a possible D gene (5 bases). This CDR3 region has 15 residues. With 3 bases removed from V and 2 bases from J, the gap between germline ends came to 14 bases. The V gene's germline CDR1 is SEHNR and CDR2 FQNEAQ (reference sequence).

This clone showed up just once. The chain is built from TRBV4-1 and TRBJ2-3; 8 bases fit TRBD1. Losses at the gene ends were 2 bases for V and 3 bases for J; bases not matched to a gene: 7. Germline CDR1 MGHRA, CDR2 YSYEKL. CDR3 length equals 16 residues. The CDR3 sequence is CASSQTGQVGTDTQYF. The CDR3 DNA reads TGCGCCAGCAGCCAAACGGGACAGGTGGGGACAGATACGCAGTATTTT.

The rearrangement uses TRBV18 and TRBJ2-6; D is possibly TRBD1 or TRBD2 (5 bases each). Trimming left V 2 bases short and J 2 bases short, with 10 bases between. The V gene's germline CDR1 is KGHSH and CDR2 LQKENI. The CDR3 has 16 residues. In DNA, the CDR3 is TGTGCCAGCTCACCAACCCGGGGCGCTGGGGCCAACGTCCTGACTTTC. Translating gives CASSPTRGAGANVLTF. The full variable domain, with the rest looked up from reference TRBV18 and TRBJ2-6, is NAGVMQNPRHLVRRRGQEARLRCSPMKGHSHVYWYRQLPEEGLKFMVYLQKENIIDESGMPKERFSAEFPKEGPSILRIQQVVRGDSAAYFCASSPTRGAGANVLTFGAGSRLTVL.

The J gene is TRBJ1-2, the V gene TRBV11-2, with D tentatively TRBD1 (5 bases). Germline V gives CDR1 SGHAT, CDR2 FQNNGV. CDR3 length: 14 residues. Between the trimmed V and J ends, which lost 3 bases and 8 bases, there was a span of 16 bases. The CDR3 sequence: CASSLSRLRDGYTF. The CDR3 DNA sequence: TGTGCCAGCAGCTTGTCCAGGCTCAGGGACGGCTACACCTTC.